A single sample gave rise to the 5 T cell receptor beta chains below, sequenced in a study of OX40 agonist ivuxolimab in advanced cancers. The data were produced by immunoSEQ multiplex PCR, yet TCRdb's version contains in-frame clones alone and is incomplete. The table shows some 95,000 clones, with around 82% occurring only once. Sequencing used CD4+ or CD8+ T cells sorted from blood, obtained in a trial of the OX40 agonist ivuxolimab. The origin of the receptors is an adult with an advanced solid tumor such as melanoma, head and neck, liver or kidney cancer.

This clone has only a few counts. The CDR3 region is CASSRSGSVSDTQYF. The DNA for the CDR3 is TGTGCCAGCAGCCGTAGCGGGAGTGTTTCAGATACGCAGTATTTT. V is TRBV7-3 and J is TRBJ2-3; 9 bases align to TRBD2. The CDR3 contains 15 residues. With 5 bases clipped from V and 4 bases from J, the junction kept 7 bases outside the gene matches. The germline V gene encodes CDR1 SGHTA and CDR2 FQGTGA.

This chain joins TRBV15 and TRBJ2-7; D unclear. This CDR3 is 16 amino acids long. Germline V lookup: CDR1 LNHNV, CDR2 YYDKDF (reference sequence). The V end lost 0 bases, the J end lost 3 bases, and 15 bases lay between the germline ends. The CDR3 bases are TGTGCCACCAGCAGAGATTTTGGACGTCGGCGCTACGAGCAGTACTTC. Amino acid sequence: CATSRDFGRRRYEQYF. Full variable domain (rest looked up from reference TRBV15 and TRBJ2-7): DAMVIQNPRYQVTQFGKPVTLSCSQTLNHNVMYWYQQKSSQAPKLLFHYYDKDFNNEADTPDNFQSRRPNTSFCFLDIRSPGLGDTAMYLCATSRDFGRRRYEQYFGPGTRLTVT.

The rearrangement uses TRBV5-5 and TRBJ2-2, with 12 bases that match TRBD2. J gave up 6 bases and V 4 bases, and 7 bases lay outside the gene matches. CDR3 length equals 16 residues. The V gene's germline CDR1 is SGHKS and CDR2 YYEKEE (reference sequence). As DNA, the CDR3 is TGTGCCAGCAGCCAAACTAGCGGGAGGCTCCCCGGGGAGCTGTTTTTT. Translation: CASSQTSGRLPGELFF.

The chain uses TRBV5-4 and TRBJ2-3; 7 bases agree with TRBD1. Per germline, CDR1 SGHNT and CDR2 YYREEE (reference sequence). CDR3 length equals 14 residues. J was trimmed by 3 bases and V by 0 bases; bases with no gene match: 1. The DNA of the CDR3 is TGTGCCAGCAGCTTGGACAGGGGTACAGATACGCAGTATTTT. Its translation: CASSLDRGTDTQYF. The full variable domain, with the rest looked up from reference TRBV5-4 and TRBJ2-3, is ETGVTQSPTHLIKTRGQQVTLRCSSQSGHNTVSWYQQALGQGPQFIFQYYREEENGRGNFPPRFSGLQFPNYSSELNVNALELDDSALYLCASSLDRGTDTQYFGPGTRLTVL.

V and J are TRBV7-9 and TRBJ2-1; 11 positions agree with TRBD2. In germline, CDR1 is SEHNR, CDR2 FQNEAQ (reference sequence). This CDR3 comprises 13 residues. V was clipped by 9 bases and J by 13 bases; unmatched bases: 11. CDR3 sequence (DNA): TGTGCCAGTGAGGAGACTAGCGGGATCCATCAGTTCTTC. It specifies CASEETSGIHQFF.